This TCR beta chain emerged from a study of Graves' ophthalmopathy and Graves' hyperthyroidism. Amplification of TCR beta CDR3 regions used RNA transcripts. Second-round multiplex PCR followed a first-round RT-PCR using HTBI primers. TCRdb analysed the multiplex PCR reads with MiXCR anew, one entry per CDR3 protein. This table has around 660,000 distinct CDR3 sequences, roughly 39% appearing once. For this clonotype: Its antigen is currently unknown. An end of the junction does not agree with germline; a read error may underlie this.

The CDR3 extends over 12 amino acids. Per germline, CDR1 SNHLY and CDR2 FYNNEI. CAS ≥3, NOSPECS ≥4, moderate-to-severe activity and duration under 3 months marked donors with ophthalmopathy. Patients were left out if they had other autoimmune diseases, uncontrolled infections, pregnancy or lactation. Study-wide findings and caveats: A 13-signature model separated ophthalmopathy from stable hyperthyroidism, reaching 87.88% sensitivity and 81.08% specificity cross-validated. Blood shared most expanded thyroid clonotypes above 0.001 frequency.

The chain employs TRBV2 and TRBJ1-6, with TRBD1 identical over 8 bases. Material: peripheral blood. This clonotype was obtained from an adult man with Graves' ophthalmopathy. The CDR3 DNA sequence: TGTGCCAGCACAGGGGGCGCTTCACCCCTCTATTTT. Translated: CASTGGASPLYF.